A single sample gave rise to the 30 T cell receptor beta chains below, sequenced in a study of shared T cell receptors in the human thymus. Data came from immunoSEQ multiplex PCR; TCRdb stores just in-frame clones and leaves some out. The sample carries hundreds of thousands of clones, 88% recorded once. This same sample was also part of a study on human thymus T cells.

The sequenced material came from thymocytes. The receptor set was obtained from a boy under two years old with a congenital heart defect.

The chain joins TRBV19 to TRBJ2-1, with 8 bases matching TRBD1. Unmatched junction bases numbered 20, after V lost 6 bases and J lost 10 bases. CDR1 and CDR2 from the germline V gene are LNHDA and SQIVND (reference sequence). The CDR3 sequence is 17 residues long. The CDR3 region has the DNA TGTGCCAGTAGACGCTCCTCAGGGGGCGGGATCCTCGGGGAGCAGTTCTTC. The encoded protein is CASRRSSGGGILGEQFF.

The CDR3 is CASSFRQGPVLYEQYF. CDR3 bases: TGTGCCAGCAGCTTCCGGCAGGGGCCGGTTTTGTACGAGCAGTACTTC. V gene TRBV5-4 combines with J gene TRBJ2-7, with a possible D match to TRBD1 (6 bases). The CDR3 is 16 residues long. CDR1 and CDR2 from the germline V gene are SGHNT and YYREEE (reference sequence). V was clipped by 2 bases and J by 4 bases, with 19 bases between them.

This chain links TRBV5-4 with TRBJ2-7, with 11 positions matching TRBD1. The ends lost 4 bases at V and 3 bases at J; junction bases unmatched: 6. The CDR3 extends over 15 amino acids. Germline-derived CDR1 and CDR2 are SGHNT and YYREEE (reference sequence). CDR3: CASSPQDRGLYEQYF. The CDR3 DNA sequence: TGTGCCAGCAGCCCACAGGACAGGGGGCTCTACGAGCAGTACTTC.

This clone has a handful of counts. The chain carries TRBV4-2 and TRBJ1-1; TRBD1 matches 7 bases. The CDR3 is 17 amino acids. The V gene's germline CDR1 is LGHNA and CDR2 YNFKEQ. Trimming took 6 bases from V and 1 from J; bases not matched to a gene: 14. The CDR3 sequence: CASRSSGTVTGNTEAFF. DNA for the CDR3: TGTGCCAGCAGGTCGTCCGGGACAGTTACAGGGAACACTGAAGCTTTCTTT.

This chain connects TRBV27 to TRBJ2-7; 8 nucleotides match TRBD2. Germline V gene data show CDR1 as MNHEY and CDR2 as SMNVEV (reference sequence). The V and J ends lost 5 bases and 3 bases, in that order; junction bases with no gene match: 9. CDR3 length equals 15 residues. The CDR3 loop reads CASSPSLAEYYEQYF. CDR3 in DNA: TGTGCCAGCAGTCCGTCACTAGCGGAATACTACGAGCAGTACTTC.

The chain joins TRBV7-9 to TRBJ1-1, with 8 bases that match TRBD1. The CDR3 runs 14 residues. V dropped 5 bases and J dropped 3; count of bases not matched to a gene: 5. CDR1 and CDR2 from the germline V gene are SEHNR and FQNEAQ (reference sequence). CDR3 sequence reads: CASSPDRVDTEAFF. In nucleotides, the CDR3 is TGTGCCAGCAGCCCGGACAGGGTGGACACTGAAGCTTTCTTT.

The chain has TRBV6-5 and TRBJ2-3, with TRBD1 matching 7 bases. Germline V lookup: CDR1 MNHEY, CDR2 SVGAGI. V lost 7 bases, J lost 4 bases, and 5 bases stayed unmatched. The CDR3 is 13 residues long. The CDR3: CASKSGQADTQYF. The CDR3 DNA is TGTGCCAGCAAAAGCGGACAGGCAGATACGCAGTATTTT.

This clone was recorded a few times. The CDR3 here is CASSLGTGEGDEQFF. As DNA, the CDR3 is TGTGCCAGCAGTTTAGGGACAGGGGAAGGAGATGAGCAGTTCTTC. The chain joins TRBV28 to TRBJ2-1; 10 bases align to TRBD1. This CDR3 is 15 amino acids long. The ends lost 2 bases at V and 8 bases at J; junction bases unmatched: 6. Germline loops: CDR1 MDHEN, CDR2 SYDVKM.

V usage is TRBV27 and J usage is TRBJ2-2, with D possibly being TRBD2 (6 bases). CDR3 length equals 13 residues. The germline V and J ends were trimmed by 10 bases and 3 bases, with 12 bases remaining between them. Germline CDR1 is MNHEY and CDR2 is SMNVEV (reference sequence). The CDR3 here is CATWGVDTGELFF. In DNA, the CDR3 is TGTGCCACCTGGGGGGTGGACACCGGGGAGCTGTTTTTT.

The chain uses TRBV6-5 and TRBJ1-1; maybe TRBD1 (6 bases). Trimming left V 4 bases short and J 5 bases short, with 14 bases between. This CDR3 has 14 residues. Germline CDR1 MNHEY, CDR2 SVGAGI. CDR3 DNA: TGTGCCAGCAGTTTCGACCCCCAGGGGACTGAAGCTTTCTTT. It yields the protein CASSFDPQGTEAFF.

This chain joins TRBV4-1 and TRBJ2-7; possible D gene TRBD2, 6 bases. Per germline, CDR1 MGHRA and CDR2 YSYEKL. The germline V and J ends were trimmed by 1 base and 0 bases, with 7 bases remaining between them. This CDR3 has 14 amino acids. DNA of the CDR3: TGCGCCAGCAGCCAAGGGGGGGACTCCTACGAGCAGTACTTC. This codes for CASSQGGDSYEQYF.

This chain connects TRBV19 to TRBJ2-7, with D possibly being TRBD2 (5 bases). V gave up 6 bases and J gave up 3 bases, with 12 bases separating them. The CDR3 is made up of 13 amino acids. From germline, CDR1 is LNHDA and CDR2 SQIVND (reference sequence). The DNA for the CDR3 is TGTGCCAGTAGAGAGAACGGGGTCTACGAGCAGTACTTC. Its protein is CASRENGVYEQYF.

The rearrangement joins TRBV5-1 to TRBJ1-3; maybe TRBD1 (6 bases). V gave up 7 bases and J gave up 2 bases, with 16 bases separating them. The CDR3 is 15 amino acids. CDR1 and CDR2 (germline): SGHRS, YFSETQ. CDR3 sequence reads: CASGQLGGPGNTIYF. Written as DNA, the CDR3 is TGCGCCAGCGGACAGTTGGGGGGGCCTGGAAACACCATATATTTT.

The chain is built from TRBV6-1 and TRBJ2-1; TRBD2 matches 8 bases. Germline V CDR1 and CDR2: MNHNS, SASEGT. There are 15 residues in the CDR3. V dropped 1 base and J dropped 4; count of bases not matched to a gene: 3. Written as DNA, the CDR3 is TGTGCCAGCAGTGAAGGACTAGCGAAGTACAATGAGCAGTTCTTC. It specifies CASSEGLAKYNEQFF.

This clone showed up just once. The rearrangement uses TRBV11-3 and TRBJ2-2; D might be TRBD2 (7 bases). The CDR3 extends over 17 amino acids. Trimming took off 1 base at V and 2 bases at J, with 14 bases between the two ends. CDR1 is SGHNT, CDR2 YENEEA, per germline. CDR3 sequence (DNA): TGTGCCAGCAGCTTAGCCCACGGGGGGCGAAACACCGGGGAGCTGTTTTTT. It specifies CASSLAHGGRNTGELFF. Variable domain in full (rest from reference TRBV11-3 and TRBJ2-2): EAGVVQSPRYKIIEKKQPVAFWCNPISGHNTLYWYLQNLGQGPELLIRYENEEAVDDSQLPKDRFSAERLKGVDSTLKIQPAELGDSAVYLCASSLAHGGRNTGELFFGEGSRLTVL.

This clone has only one observation. This chain uses TRBV30 with TRBJ2-2, with 7 positions matching TRBD2. The V and J ends lost 0 bases and 2 bases, in that order; junction bases with no gene match: 6. The CDR3 consists of 16 residues. Germline CDR1 is GTSNPN and CDR2 is SVGIG (reference sequence). CDR3 nucleotide sequence: TGTGCCTGGAGTGTACGGGCTAGCGGAAACACCGGGGAGCTGTTTTTT. Its protein is CAWSVRASGNTGELFF.

The chain uses TRBV9 and TRBJ2-2; 7 nucleotides align to TRBD2. The CDR3 sequence is 14 residues long. Per germline, CDR1 SGDLS and CDR2 YYNGEE. V trimming: 2 bases; J trimming: 8 bases; junction bases outside the gene matches: 6. CDR3 in amino acids: CASSVGTGGGELFF. CDR3 DNA sequence: TGTGCCAGCAGCGTTGGCACGGGGGGTGGGGAGCTGTTTTTT.

The V and J genes are TRBV5-1 and TRBJ2-7; possible D gene TRBD2, 5 bases. Per germline, CDR1 SGHRS and CDR2 YFSETQ. V lost 4 bases and J 4 bases, leaving 12 bases between the germline ends. The CDR3 consists of 13 residues. The CDR3 is CASSPGLPYEQYF. The CDR3 DNA reads as TGCGCCAGCAGCCCGGGGTTACCTTACGAGCAGTACTTC.

This chain joins TRBV7-2 and TRBJ1-5; the D is unclear. The CDR3 loop spans 12 amino acids. V was cut by 5 bases and J by 7 bases, with 9 bases left in between. Germline-derived CDR1 and CDR2 are SGHTA and FQGNSA. The CDR3 is CASSHGRQPQHF. The DNA for the CDR3 is TGTGCCAGCAGCCACGGTCGGCAGCCCCAGCATTTT.

The chain employs TRBV6-4 and TRBJ2-3; no definite D call. Germline CDR1 reads MRHNA; CDR2 reads SNTAGT. Trimming took off 0 bases at V and 1 base at J, with 14 bases between the two ends. This CDR3 is built from 17 residues. CDR3 nucleotides: TGTGCCAGCAGTGACTCGAACCCGGCCCGGGGCACAGATACGCAGTATTTT. It encodes CASSDSNPARGTDTQYF.

The chain employs TRBV4-1 and TRBJ1-2; TRBD1 aligns across 7 bases. Unmatched junction bases numbered 7, after V lost 2 bases and J lost 4 bases. The CDR3 sequence is 15 residues long. The germline CDR1 and CDR2 sequences are MGHRA and YSYEKL. This CDR3 is CASSQSQTGTYGYTF. The CDR3 DNA reads as TGCGCCAGCAGCCAATCCCAGACAGGGACCTATGGCTACACCTTC.

V usage is TRBV25-1 and J usage is TRBJ2-6, with D possibly matching TRBD2 (5 bases). V was shortened by 2 bases and J by 12 bases, with 20 bases between the two germline ends. The CDR3 loop spans 16 amino acids. Germline lookup yields CDR1 MGHDK and CDR2 SYGVNS. CDR3 residues: CASSEEVRESDGVLTF. In nucleotides, the CDR3 is TGTGCCAGCAGTGAAGAGGTGAGGGAATCGGACGGCGTCCTGACTTTC.

The chain links TRBV5-8 to TRBJ2-7; 10 nucleotides agree with TRBD2. This CDR3 has 18 amino acids. The germline V gene has CDR1 SGHTS and CDR2 YDEGEE. Trimming cost V 3 bases and J 1 base; bases outside gene matches: 13. The CDR3 region is CASSSAGLAKYASYEQYF. For the CDR3, the DNA is TGTGCCAGCAGCTCCGCGGGACTAGCGAAATACGCGTCCTACGAGCAGTACTTC.

The CDR3 sequence is CASSRTDRGRSADTQYF. The CDR3 DNA reads TGCGCCAGCAGCCGCACAGACAGGGGGCGTTCTGCAGATACGCAGTATTTT. The V and J genes are TRBV4-3 and TRBJ2-3; TRBD1 matches 10 bases. Germline lookup yields CDR1 LGHNA and CDR2 YSLEER. This CDR3 has 17 amino acids. V was clipped by 4 bases and J by 4 bases; unmatched bases: 11.

The J gene is TRBJ2-3, the V gene TRBV27; 7 bases align to TRBD1. The CDR3 runs to 13 residues. V shed 5 bases, J shed 3 bases, and the junction held 2 bases outside the gene matches. The germline gives CDR1 MNHEY, CDR2 SMNVEV (reference sequence). CDR3 nucleotides: TGTGCCAGCAGTCCGGGACAGACAGATACGCAGTATTTT. Its translation is CASSPGQTDTQYF.

V gene TRBV28 combines with J gene TRBJ2-1; possibly TRBD2 for D (6 bases). V was pared by 4 bases and J by 5 bases, with 12 bases between. There are 14 residues in the CDR3. From germline, CDR1 is MDHEN and CDR2 SYDVKM. The CDR3 region is CASSSPSAHNEQFF. The CDR3 nucleotides are TGTGCCAGCAGTTCGCCTAGCGCCCACAATGAGCAGTTCTTC. The complete variable domain, with remaining parts taken from reference TRBV28 and TRBJ2-1, reads DVKVTQSSRYLVKRTGEKVFLECVQDMDHENMFWYRQDPGLGLRLIYFSYDVKMKEKGDIPEGYSVSREKKERFSLILESASTNQTSMYLCASSSPSAHNEQFFGPGTRLTVL.

J is TRBJ2-7 and V is TRBV15; D is unclear. The V end lost 0 bases, the J end lost 3 bases, and 12 bases lay between the germline ends. CDR3 length: 15 residues. From germline, CDR1 is LNHNV and CDR2 YYDKDF (reference sequence). The CDR3 sequence is CATSRDSELIYEQYF. The CDR3 DNA is TGTGCCACCAGCAGAGATTCGGAGCTGATCTACGAGCAGTACTTC.

V is TRBV1 and J is TRBJ2-1; the table calls TRBD2, which could not be checked here. TRBV1 counts as a pseudogene. The CDR3 runs to 18 residues. This chain's CDR3 is CTSSQRLAGGPRYNEQFF. In DNA, the CDR3 is TGCACCAGCAGCCAGAGACTAGCGGGAGGGCCAAGGTACAATGAGCAGTTCTTC.

This chain uses TRBV6-1 with TRBJ2-1; 13 positions match TRBD2. Germline CDR1 MNHNS, CDR2 SASEGT. CDR3 size: 16 residues. With 4 bases clipped from V and 7 bases from J, the junction kept 7 bases outside the gene matches. CDR3 bases: TGTGCCAGCAGTGGGACTAGCGGGAGAGCAAGGAATGAGCAGTTCTTC. It yields the protein CASSGTSGRARNEQFF.

This clone is a singleton in its sample. The chain has TRBV4-3 and TRBJ2-7; 11 bases are a match to TRBD2. V lost 0 bases, J lost 1 base, and 5 bases stayed unmatched. Germline V gene data show CDR1 as LGHNA and CDR2 as YSLEER. CDR3 length: 17 residues. Here the CDR3 reads CASSQDSLAGGSYEQYF. For the CDR3, the DNA is TGCGCCAGCAGCCAAGATTCTTTAGCGGGAGGGTCCTACGAGCAGTACTTC.